This is a list of T cell receptor beta chains from one sample in a study of blood T cell repertoires in COVID-19. Sequencing was performed with immunoSEQ multiplex PCR; in TCRdb, only in-frame clones are kept and a portion is missing. This sample yields 200,000 to 250,000 clones, of which 80% to 90% are seen a single time; under 13% belongs to the top ten. Sequencing was performed on PBMCs or T cells enriched from blood (not recorded which). The origin of the receptors is a man between 18 and 29 years old with acute COVID-19. CDR3s include the opening cysteine and the closing phenylalanine or tryptophan. The D gene is left open where the match is weak. Expanded clones get a size class; other rows say once, few or many, or leave the size out.

CDR3 DNA: TGTGCCAGCAGCTTAGCTGCGCTCGACGAGCAGTACTTC
CDR3 protein: CASSLAALDEQYF
V gene: TRBV7-9
J gene: TRBJ2-7
D gene: NA
clone size: NA

CDR3 DNA: TGTGCCAGCCAACACTGGGGTAGCGGGAGTTTCTACGAGCAGTACTTC
CDR3 protein: CASQHWGSGSFYEQYF
V gene: TRBV28
J gene: TRBJ2-7
D gene: TRBD2
clone size: NA

CDR3 DNA: TGTGCCAGCAGTTTCGAAGCGAGAGACAATGAGCAGTTCTTC
CDR3 protein: CASSFEARDNEQFF
V gene: TRBV28
J gene: TRBJ2-1
D gene: NA
clone size: NA

CDR3 DNA: TGCGCCAGCAGCGCCCCGACAGGGTCAATCCAAGAGACCCAGTACTTC
CDR3 protein: CASSAPTGSIQETQYF
V gene: TRBV5-1
J gene: TRBJ2-5
D gene: TRBD1
clone size: NA

CDR3 DNA: TGCGCCAGCAGCCGGATGGGACAGGTTGTAGTCGACTATGGCTACACCTTC
CDR3 protein: CASSRMGQVVVDYGYTF
V gene: TRBV4-1
J gene: TRBJ1-2
D gene: TRBD1
clone size: NA

CDR3 DNA: TGTGCCAGCAGCTCTATAGCCGACAGTGCGAACACTGAAGCTTTCTTT
CDR3 protein: CASSSIADSANTEAFF
V gene: TRBV11-2
J gene: TRBJ1-1
D gene: NA
clone size: NA

CDR3 DNA: TGTGCCACCAGTGATAATACAGGGGGAATCTCTGGGGCCAACGTCCTGACTTTC
CDR3 protein: CATSDNTGGISGANVLTF
V gene: TRBV24-1
J gene: TRBJ2-6
D gene: TRBD1
clone size: NA

CDR3 DNA: TGCGCCAGCAGCCAAGATCGGGGGGAGGGAGAGACCCAGTACTTC
CDR3 protein: CASSQDRGEGETQYF
V gene: TRBV4-3
J gene: TRBJ2-5
D gene: TRBD2
clone size: NA

CDR3 DNA: TGTGCCAGCAGCTTTACAGGAGGGAATGAGCAGTTCTTC
CDR3 protein: CASSFTGGNEQFF
V gene: TRBV11-2
J gene: TRBJ2-1
D gene: NA
clone size: NA

CDR3 DNA: TGTGCCAGCAGTTCACCGGGACTAGCGGGCTATAGCACAGATACGCAGTATTTT
CDR3 protein: CASSSPGLAGYSTDTQYF
V gene: TRBV28
J gene: TRBJ2-3
D gene: TRBD2
clone size: NA

CDR3 DNA: TGCGCCAGCAGCTCCGGACAGAACACCGGGGAGCTGTTTTTT
CDR3 protein: CASSSGQNTGELFF
V gene: TRBV5-1
J gene: TRBJ2-2
D gene: NA
clone size: NA

CDR3 DNA: TGTGCCAGCAGCCCGGGAGGAACAGGGAGCTCCTATAATTCACCCCTCCACTTT
CDR3 protein: CASSPGGTGSSYNSPLHF
V gene: TRBV9
J gene: TRBJ1-6
D gene: NA
clone size: NA

CDR3 DNA: TGTGCCACGACAGGGGGCGCGGGCACTGAAGCTTTCTTT
CDR3 protein: CATTGGAGTEAFF
V gene: TRBV10-3
J gene: TRBJ1-1
D gene: TRBD1
clone size: NA

CDR3 DNA: TGTGCCAGCAGCGAGGAGTACTACAATGAGCAGTTCTTC
CDR3 protein: CASSEEYYNEQFF
V gene: TRBV9
J gene: TRBJ2-1
D gene: NA
clone size: NA

CDR3 DNA: TGCGCCAGCAGCTTGGAGGGGGAGGGCCACACCGGGGAGCTGTTTTTT
CDR3 protein: CASSLEGEGHTGELFF
V gene: TRBV5-1
J gene: TRBJ2-2
D gene: NA
clone size: NA

CDR3 DNA: TGTGCCAGCAGTCGGACAGGGGGCAACACAGATACGCAGTATTTT
CDR3 protein: CASSRTGGNTDTQYF
V gene: TRBV6-6
J gene: TRBJ2-3
D gene: TRBD1
clone size: few

CDR3 DNA: TGTGCCAGCAGCTCTCCCAGGGGAAACACCGGGGAGCTGTTTTTT
CDR3 protein: CASSSPRGNTGELFF
V gene: TRBV7-2
J gene: TRBJ2-2
D gene: NA
clone size: once

CDR3 DNA: TGTGCCTGGAGTAGCGGACAGGGGCGACACGAGCAGTACTTC
CDR3 protein: CAWSSGQGRHEQYF
V gene: TRBV30
J gene: TRBJ2-7
D gene: TRBD1
clone size: NA

CDR3 DNA: TGCGCCAGCAGCCAAGAAGGGGGACATACGCAGTATTTT
CDR3 protein: CASSQEGGHTQYF
V gene: TRBV4-1
J gene: TRBJ2-3
D gene: NA
clone size: once

CDR3 DNA: TGTGCCAGCAGTTTCAGGGATGAAAGCCCTTTCTTT
CDR3 protein: CASSFRDESPFF
V gene: TRBV28
J gene: TRBJ1-1
D gene: NA
clone size: NA

CDR3 DNA: TGCGCCAGTAACTCCGGGACAGATAACACCGGGGAGCTGTTTTTT
CDR3 protein: CASNSGTDNTGELFF
V gene: TRBV5-1
J gene: TRBJ2-2
D gene: TRBD1
clone size: NA

CDR3 DNA: TGCAGCGTTTCTACTAGTTTGGAGACCCAGTACTTC
CDR3 protein: CSVSTSLETQYF
V gene: TRBV29-1
J gene: TRBJ2-5
D gene: NA
clone size: NA

CDR3 DNA: TGTGCCAGCAGCCAAGATCATGGTAGCGGGGCCTACGAGCAGTACTTC
CDR3 protein: CASSQDHGSGAYEQYF
V gene: TRBV4-2
J gene: TRBJ2-7
D gene: TRBD2
clone size: NA

CDR3 DNA: TGTGCCAGCAGCTACGAGCCGGGACTAGCGGTTATGGAGCAGTTCTTC
CDR3 protein: CASSYEPGLAVMEQFF
V gene: TRBV11-1
J gene: TRBJ2-1
D gene: TRBD2
clone size: NA

CDR3 DNA: TGTGCCAGTTCCGGGACTAGCGTAGAGACCCAGTACTTC
CDR3 protein: CASSGTSVETQYF
V gene: TRBV19
J gene: TRBJ2-5
D gene: TRBD2
clone size: NA

CDR3 DNA: TGTGCCAGTAGTATTATCGGGAACACTGAAGCTTTCTTT
CDR3 protein: CASSIIGNTEAFF
V gene: TRBV19
J gene: TRBJ1-1
D gene: NA
clone size: NA

CDR3 DNA: TGTGCCAGCAGCGCAGCCCAGGGTAGCGGGAGGGGAGGGGAAGGCACAGATACGCAGTATTTT
CDR3 protein: CASSAAQGSGRGGEGTDTQYF
V gene: TRBV9
J gene: TRBJ2-3
D gene: TRBD2
clone size: NA

CDR3 DNA: TGTGCCAGCTCACCCGGACAGGGAAGAACGGACTATGGCTACACCTTC
CDR3 protein: CASSPGQGRTDYGYTF
V gene: TRBV18
J gene: TRBJ1-2
D gene: TRBD1
clone size: NA

CDR3 DNA: TGCAGTGCGGAACAGGGCGCTGAAGCTTTCTTT
CDR3 protein: CSAEQGAEAFF
V gene: TRBV20-1
J gene: TRBJ1-1
D gene: NA
clone size: few

CDR3 DNA: TGTGCCAGCAGTTCCCTGGCAGGGGGCGCATTTTCTGGGGCCAACGTCCTGACTTTC
CDR3 protein: CASSSLAGGAFSGANVLTF
V gene: TRBV27
J gene: TRBJ2-6
D gene: TRBD1
clone size: NA

CDR3 DNA: TGCGCCAGCAGCTTGGAAGCGGGAGGGAGCACAGATACGCAGTATTTT
CDR3 protein: CASSLEAGGSTDTQYF
V gene: TRBV5-1
J gene: TRBJ2-3
D gene: TRBD2
clone size: NA

CDR3 DNA: TGTGCCAGCAGCCACCAACAGGGGCTCTCTGAAGCTTTCTTT
CDR3 protein: CASSHQQGLSEAFF
V gene: TRBV3-1/TRBV3-2
J gene: TRBJ1-1
D gene: TRBD1
clone size: NA

CDR3 DNA: TGTGCCAGCAGCCGTACAGGGGGGGCTAGCACAGATACGCAGTATTTT
CDR3 protein: CASSRTGGASTDTQYF
V gene: TRBV11-3
J gene: TRBJ2-3
D gene: NA
clone size: NA

CDR3 DNA: TGTGCCAGTAGTATTGAACCACAGGGGAACTATGGCTACACCTTC
CDR3 protein: CASSIEPQGNYGYTF
V gene: TRBV19
J gene: TRBJ1-2
D gene: TRBD1
clone size: once

CDR3 DNA: TGTGCCAGCACACGGGGAACAGGGGGCTACAATGAGCAGTTCTTC
CDR3 protein: CASTRGTGGYNEQFF
V gene: TRBV27
J gene: TRBJ2-1
D gene: TRBD1
clone size: NA

CDR3 DNA: TGCGCCAGCAGAAATACAGGGGCCTTCGGTACCACCTTC
CDR3 protein: CASRNTGAFGTTF
V gene: TRBV10-2
J gene: TRBJ1-2
D gene: TRBD1
clone size: NA

CDR3 DNA: TGTGCCAGCAGCCAAGTGACAGGGAATTCACCCCTCCACTTT
CDR3 protein: CASSQVTGNSPLHF
V gene: TRBV3-1/TRBV3-2
J gene: TRBJ1-6
D gene: TRBD1
clone size: NA

CDR3 DNA: TGCAGCGTTGAAGAAGACAGGAACACTGAAGCTTTCTTT
CDR3 protein: CSVEEDRNTEAFF
V gene: TRBV29-1
J gene: TRBJ1-1
D gene: NA
clone size: NA

CDR3 DNA: TGTGCCAGCAGCTCTAGCGGGAGGGACACCGGGGAGCTGTTTTTT
CDR3 protein: CASSSSGRDTGELFF
V gene: TRBV11-3
J gene: TRBJ2-2
D gene: TRBD2
clone size: NA

CDR3 DNA: TGTGCCAGCAGCCAAGAGGGCGGGAGGGACATTCAGTACTTC
CDR3 protein: CASSQEGGRDIQYF
V gene: TRBV3-1/TRBV3-2
J gene: TRBJ2-4
D gene: TRBD2
clone size: NA

CDR3 DNA: TGTGCCAGCAGCTCCGGACACGCCCCCACGTATAGCAATCAGCCCCAGCATTTT
CDR3 protein: CASSSGHAPTYSNQPQHF
V gene: TRBV5-4
J gene: TRBJ1-5
D gene: NA
clone size: once

CDR3 DNA: TGTGCCAGCAGCGATTCAGGGGGCGGCTACGAGCAGTACTTC
CDR3 protein: CASSDSGGGYEQYF
V gene: TRBV3-1/TRBV3-2
J gene: TRBJ2-7
D gene: TRBD1
clone size: NA